The 23 T cell receptor beta chains presented below share a single source sample, sequenced in a study of Graves' ophthalmopathy and Graves' hyperthyroidism. RNA served as the template for amplifying TCR beta CDR3 regions. HTBI-primed first-round RT-PCR preceded second-round multiplex PCR. A single record per CDR3 protein comes from TCRdb applying MiXCR to the multiplex PCR reads. The sample lists hundreds of thousands of distinct CDR3 sequences, roughly 15% occurring once. The sequenced sample consisted of peripheral blood. These receptors all come from a woman aged 18 to 35 with stable Graves' hyperthyroidism.

This clonotype was detected ten times or more. The chain joins TRBV7-8 to TRBJ1-1; D perhaps matches TRBD1 (5 bases). Trimming stripped 2 bases from V and 1 base from J, with 14 bases between. Germline V lookup: CDR1 SGHVS, CDR2 FQNEAQ. The CDR3 runs to 16 residues. Here the CDR3 reads CASSLMRRGKNTEAFF. The CDR3 nucleotides read TGTGCCAGCAGCTTAATGCGGAGGGGCAAGAACACTGAAGCTTTCTTT.

The table lists this clonotype with many counts. The chain employs TRBV6-5 and TRBJ1-2; D perhaps matches TRBD1 (5 bases). V gave up 4 bases and J gave up 7 bases, with 13 bases separating them. Germline V lookup: CDR1 MNHEY, CDR2 SVGAGI. This CDR3 has 13 amino acids. CDR3 DNA sequence: TGTGCCAGCAGTTTTGATCAGGGAGGTGGCTACACCTTC. It codes for CASSFDQGGGYTF.

This clonotype has ten or more counts. The V and J genes are TRBV19 and TRBJ1-5; D not certain. The CDR3 is 15 amino acids. CDR1 and CDR2 (germline): LNHDA, SQIVND (reference sequence). Trimming cost V 4 bases and J 0 bases, with 10 bases left between them. The CDR3 here is CASSTPRPSNQPQHF. The DNA for the CDR3 is TGTGCCAGTAGTACCCCCCGCCCTAGCAATCAGCCCCAGCATTTT. The full variable domain, completed using reference TRBV19 and TRBJ1-5, is DGGITQSPKYLFRKEGQNVTLSCEQNLNHDAMYWYRQDPGQGLRLIYYSQIVNDFQKGDIAEGYSVSREKKESFPLTVTSAQKNPTAFYLCASSTPRPSNQPQHFGDGTRLSIL.

This clonotype showed up just a few times. The genes are TRBV15 and TRBJ2-2, with a possible D match to TRBD2 (6 bases). The CDR3 spans 13 residues. Trimming stripped 9 bases from V and 0 bases from J, with 8 bases between. The germline V gene encodes CDR1 LNHNV and CDR2 YYDKDF (reference sequence). CDR3 protein: CATGLSNTGELFF. The DNA of the CDR3 is TGTGCCACGGGACTCTCGAACACCGGGGAGCTGTTTTTT.

The rearrangement joins TRBV11-2 to TRBJ1-1; the D gene is possibly TRBD1 (6 bases). CDR1 and CDR2 from the germline V gene are SGHAT and FQNNGV. This CDR3 region has 14 residues. V lost 5 bases to trimming and J lost 3 bases, with 13 bases between them. CDR3 sequence: CASSPRAGDTEAFF. The CDR3 bases are TGTGCCAGCAGCCCAAGGGCAGGGGACACTGAAGCTTTCTTT.

This clonotype was seen ten or more times. This rearrangement joins TRBV6-2 or TRBV6-3 to TRBJ1-1, with 7 bases that match TRBD1. Trimming removed 7 bases from V and 1 base from J; junction bases left unmatched: 6. This CDR3 region has 14 residues. CDR1 MNHEY and CDR2 SVGEGT come from the germline V gene. The CDR3 spells CASITPGGNTEAFF. For the CDR3, the DNA is TGTGCCAGCATAACTCCAGGGGGGAACACTGAAGCTTTCTTT.

Only a few counts were recorded for this clonotype. This may come from a read error, since a much larger clone is one base off. The V gene is TRBV2, the J gene TRBJ1-5; 10 positions agree with TRBD1. CDR3 length equals 17 residues. Germline CDR1 SNHLY, CDR2 FYNNEI. Germline trimming cut 5 bases from V and 7 bases from J; bases unmatched to any gene: 14. The CDR3 DNA is TGTGCCAGCAGTCCCCAGGGGACAGGGGATAGGGGCCAGCCCCAGCATTTT. Translation gives CASSPQGTGDRGQPQHF. Supplemented by reference TRBV2 and TRBJ1-5, the full variable domain reads EPEVTQTPSHQVTQMGQEVILRCVPISNHLYFYWYRQILGQKVEFLVSFYNNEISEKSEIFDDQFSVERPDGSNFTLKIRSTKLEDSAMYFCASSPQGTGDRGQPQHFGDGTRLSIL.

The V gene is TRBV7-9, the J gene TRBJ1-2; D not resolved. The CDR3 totals 13 residues. Germline V CDR1 and CDR2: SEHNR, FQNEAQ (reference sequence). The V end lost 5 bases, the J end lost 8 bases, and 15 bases lay between the germline ends. DNA for the CDR3: TGTGCCAGCAGCCTATCCGACGCGAGGGGCTACACCTTC. Translated: CASSLSDARGYTF.

This clonotype was observed at least ten times. The J gene is TRBJ2-5, the V gene TRBV2; 7 bases agree with TRBD1. The CDR3 consists of 13 residues. The V gene end was trimmed by 5 bases and the J gene end by 2 bases; junction bases not matched to a gene: 2. The germline CDR1 and CDR2 sequences are SNHLY and FYNNEI. The CDR3 DNA reads TGTGCCAGCAGTCAGACAGGGCAAGAGACCCAGTACTTC. It encodes CASSQTGQETQYF.

This clonotype was observed at least ten times. The V call is TRBV7-2, the J call TRBJ2-7; tentative D call: TRBD1 (5 bases). The germline gives CDR1 SGHTA, CDR2 FQGNSA. The germline V and J ends were trimmed by 1 base and 0 bases, with 10 bases remaining between them. This CDR3 has 15 residues. As DNA, the CDR3 is TGTGCCAGCAGCTTAGGACAGTCAAGCTCCTACGAGCAGTACTTC. It codes for CASSLGQSSSYEQYF. The full variable domain, with the rest looked up from reference TRBV7-2 and TRBJ2-7, is GAGVSQSPSNKVTEKGKDVELRCDPISGHTALYWYRQSLGQGLEFLIYFQGNSAPDKSGLPSDRFSAERTGGSVSTLTIQRTQQEDSAVYLCASSLGQSSSYEQYFGPGTRLTVT.

The rearrangement uses TRBV3-1 and TRBJ1-1; the match to TRBD1 covers 8 bases. The germline gives CDR1 LGHDT, CDR2 YNNKEL (reference sequence). The length of the CDR3 is 13 residues. V trimming: 11 bases; J trimming: 0 bases; junction bases outside the gene matches: 5. CDR3 DNA sequence: TGTGCCTCCGGACAGGGCTTGAACACTGAAGCTTTCTTT. Translated: CASGQGLNTEAFF. The full variable domain, in which reference TRBV3-1 and TRBJ1-1 provide the parts outside the CDR3, is DTAVSQTPKYLVTQMGNDKSIKCEQNLGHDTMYWYKQDSKKFLKIMFSYNNKELIINETVPNRFSPKSPDKAHLNLHINSLELGDSAVYFCASGQGLNTEAFFGQGTRLTVV.

The V call is TRBV6-1, the J call TRBJ1-5, with 10 bases lining up with TRBD1. The germline V gene encodes CDR1 MNHNS and CDR2 SASEGT. CDR3 length equals 15 residues. Trimming at V came to 5 bases and at J to 8 bases, leaving 9 bases not matched to a gene. The CDR3 DNA sequence: TGTGCCAGCAGTCCTGACAGGGGGCCTTGGGAGCCCCAGCATTTT. The encoded protein is CASSPDRGPWEPQHF.

This clonotype was found many times. The rearrangement links TRBV24-1 to TRBJ1-2; perhaps TRBD1 as D (5 bases). The V end was cut by 4 bases, the J end by 2 bases, with 10 bases between. Germline V gene data show CDR1 as KGHDR and CDR2 as SFDVKD. The CDR3 length is 14 residues. The CDR3 is CATSDPTANYGYTF. For the CDR3, the DNA is TGTGCCACCAGTGACCCGACAGCGAACTATGGCTACACCTTC.

This clonotype was seen many times. V is TRBV6-1 and J is TRBJ1-5, with 8 bases identical to TRBD1. CDR3 length: 14 amino acids. V was pared by 6 bases and J by 5 bases, with 6 bases of the junction left unmatched. Per the germline V gene, CDR1 is MNHNS and CDR2 is SASEGT. CDR3 in DNA: TGTGCCAGCAGCTTCAGGGGGCGAGATCAGCCCCAGCATTTT. Residues: CASSFRGRDQPQHF.

This clonotype was seen ten or more times. The chain recombines TRBV12-3 or TRBV12-4 with TRBJ2-7; D is ambiguous. Trimming pared 6 bases from V and 1 base from J, leaving 16 bases between. The CDR3 spans 15 residues. CDR3 in DNA: TGTGCCAGCAGAGAGCTGGGGTTCGAATCCTACGAGCAGTACTTC. Protein sequence: CASRELGFESYEQYF.

This clonotype was recorded at least ten times. The V and J genes are TRBV6-2 or TRBV6-3 and TRBJ1-1; D unresolved. The CDR3 is 13 residues long. With 4 bases removed from V and 1 base from J, the gap between germline ends came to 7 bases. Germline assignment: CDR1 MNHEY and CDR2 SVGEGT. The CDR3 DNA is TGTGCCAGCAGTTCCTTTGGGAACACTGAAGCTTTCTTT. Translation: CASSSFGNTEAFF.

This clonotype was counted at least ten times. The chain links TRBV12-3 or TRBV12-4 to TRBJ1-5; unclear D gene. The germline V and J ends were trimmed by 1 base and 4 bases, with 11 bases remaining between them. The CDR3 has 15 residues. The DNA of the CDR3 is TGTGCCAGCAGTTTAGGTGGTGCCGCTAATCAGCCCCAGCATTTT. This sequence encodes CASSLGGAANQPQHF.

The rearrangement uses TRBV7-2 and TRBJ2-5, with D possibly matching TRBD2 (6 bases). V was clipped by 5 bases and J by 2 bases, with 15 bases between them. Germline lookup yields CDR1 SGHTA and CDR2 FQGNSA. This CDR3 region has 15 residues. As DNA, the CDR3 is TGTGCCAGCAGCACCCAGCGGGCAGTGCAAGAGACCCAGTACTTC. Amino acid sequence: CASSTQRAVQETQYF.

This clonotype occurred many times. This sequence joins TRBV27 and TRBJ1-1; TRBD1 is a possible D gene (5 bases). CDR3 length: 14 amino acids. The V gene lost 6 bases and the J gene lost 0 bases, with 11 bases spanning the gap. CDR1 MNHEY and CDR2 SMNVEV come from the germline V gene (reference sequence). CDR3 residues: CASRSGGMNTEAFF. The DNA for the CDR3 is TGTGCCAGCAGATCGGGGGGAATGAACACTGAAGCTTTCTTT.

This clonotype was seen ten or more times. Here the CDR3 reads CASSQGPYAFF. The CDR3 nucleotides are TGTGCCAGCAGCCAAGGGCCATATGCTTTCTTT. This chain links TRBV6-2 or TRBV6-3 with TRBJ1-1; D not certain. The CDR3 runs 11 residues. Germline CDR1 MNHEY, CDR2 SVGEGT. V lost 6 bases, J lost 11 bases, and 13 bases lay in between.

This clonotype was detected only a few times. The chain carries TRBV19 and TRBJ2-5, with D perhaps TRBD2 (6 bases). The CDR3 is made up of 14 amino acids. Germline V lookup: CDR1 LNHDA, CDR2 SQIVND (reference sequence). V lost 2 bases and J 12 bases, leaving 19 bases between the germline ends. The CDR3, as DNA: TGTGCCAGTAGTATATGGAGGGACCAAGAGGCCAAGTACTTC. Translated: CASSIWRDQEAKYF.

This clonotype was recorded at least ten times. The V gene is TRBV6-2 or TRBV6-3, the J gene TRBJ1-1, with a weak D call TRBD1 (5 bases). V was shortened by 8 bases and J by 1 base, with 14 bases between the two germline ends. There are 14 residues in the CDR3. Germline CDR1 and CDR2: MNHEY and SVGEGT. As DNA, the CDR3 is TGTGCCAGCGGGACCCCTGACTGGAACACTGAAGCTTTCTTT. This translates into CASGTPDWNTEAFF.

The rearrangement links TRBV2 to TRBJ2-5; D is possibly TRBD2 (5 bases). The CDR3 runs 13 residues. CDR1 SNHLY and CDR2 FYNNEI come from the germline V gene. Trimming cost V 7 bases and J 5 bases, with 14 bases left between them. The CDR3 sequence: CASTSASRETQYF. The CDR3 DNA sequence: TGTGCCAGCACCTCAGCTAGCAGGGAGACCCAGTACTTC.